Listed here are 8 T cell receptor beta chains from one sample, sequenced in a study of T cells in tumors after PD-1 blockade (dated by TCRdb to between 2018 and 2020). Libraries were constructed by the immunoSEQ multiplex PCR assay. TCRdb mirrors the immuneACCESS table, restricted to in-frame sequences. Some clones are absent from its copies; in checked studies, under half trace to an unresolved V gene, and the reason for the others is unknown. The sample table shows around 50,000 clones, and 79% are seen once. Over 15% of the sample lies in the top ten. The time point label on this specimen signifies: before anti-PD-1 therapy. The sequencing used PBMCs, collected before anti-PD-1 treatment. The receptor set was obtained from a human donor with basal cell carcinoma.

The chain uses TRBV16 and TRBJ1-1, with D unresolved. Germline CDR1 is KGHSY and CDR2 is FQNENV. V lost 4 bases and J lost 0, with 9 bases in between. The CDR3 spans 14 residues. The CDR3 protein is CASSRNFMNTEAFF. The CDR3 nucleotides read TGTGCCAGCAGCCGCAACTTCATGAACACTGAAGCTTTCTTT.

CDR3 coding DNA: TGTGCAACCAGCTCGGCCGGGGGGCAATGGAATTCACCCCTCCACTTT. Residues: CATSSAGGQWNSPLHF. The chain employs TRBV5-6 and TRBJ1-6, with D perhaps matching TRBD1 (6 bases). The CDR3 extends over 16 amino acids. Germline V gene lookup returns CDR1 SGHDT and CDR2 YYEEEE.

The chain carries TRBV10-2 and TRBJ2-5, with 11 bases lining up with TRBD2. The DNA end is a closer match to TRBJ2-7, so the J assignment may be wrong. Looked up from germline, CDR1 is WSHSY and CDR2 is SAAADI. CDR3 size: 14 residues. The DNA of the CDR3 is TGCGCCAGCAGTTTTAGCGGGGGGGCCTACGAGCAGTACTTC. Protein product: CASSFSGGAYEQYF.

In its sample, this clone was seen once. The chain links TRBV6-5 to TRBJ1-2; D perhaps matches TRBD1 (5 bases). The CDR3 consists of 14 residues. CDR1 MNHEY and CDR2 SVGAGI come from the germline V gene. V lost 6 bases and J 5 bases, leaving 16 bases between the germline ends. The CDR3 spells CASSLTGPGYGYTF. In DNA form, the CDR3 reads TGTGCCAGCAGCCTCACGGGCCCAGGGTATGGCTACACCTTC.

This chain uses TRBV6-1 with TRBJ1-2; possibly TRBD1 for D (5 bases). The germline CDR1 and CDR2 sequences are MNHNS and SASEGT. The CDR3 sequence is 14 residues long. Trimming took 1 base from V and 2 from J, leaving 8 bases between them. This chain's CDR3 is CASSEGRQNYGYTF. Here the CDR3 DNA reads TGTGCCAGCAGTGAAGGGAGACAGAACTATGGCTACACCTTC.

V gene TRBV24-1 combines with J gene TRBJ1-2; no clear D. The CDR3 has 14 amino acids. V was cut by 5 bases and J by 4 bases, with 13 bases left in between. The V gene's germline CDR1 is KGHDR and CDR2 SFDVKD. The CDR3 coding sequence is TGTGCCACCAGTGCGGCGGACGGTCCCTATGGCTACACCTTC. Amino acid sequence: CATSAADGPYGYTF.

The chain uses TRBV2 and TRBJ2-3; either TRBD1 or TRBD2 may fit D (5 bases each). Germline V lookup: CDR1 SNHLY, CDR2 FYNNEI. V dropped 8 bases and J dropped 1 base, with 13 bases sitting between them. The CDR3 sequence is 14 residues long. CDR3 sequence: CASLRVGGTDTQYF. CDR3 nucleotides: TGTGCCAGCCTCAGGGTGGGAGGCACAGATACGCAGTATTTT.

The V gene is TRBV7-9, the J gene TRBJ2-1; no clear D. This CDR3 is 16 amino acids long. Trimming took off 2 bases at V and 8 bases at J, with 19 bases between the two ends. Germline V CDR1 and CDR2: SEHNR, FQNEAQ (reference sequence). The CDR3 here is CASSLKKTVTSDEQFF. CDR3 nucleotides: TGTGCCAGCAGCTTAAAGAAAACGGTTACATCTGATGAGCAGTTCTTC.